This entry lists 20 T cell receptor beta chains sequenced from one sample in a study of graft-versus-host responses after intestinal transplantation. TCRdb keeps only in-frame clones here, not all; method: immunoSEQ multiplex PCR. The sample carries 77,000 or so clones, roughly 90% recorded once. Sample: PBMCs, taken 98 days after intestinal transplantation. The receptors stem from a human patient who received an intestinal transplant, so some T cells may come from the graft donor.

The chain couples TRBV30 to TRBJ2-1; 8 bases map to TRBD2. From germline, CDR1 is GTSNPN and CDR2 SVGIG (reference sequence). V shed 0 bases and J 5 bases; nucleotides not matched to a gene: 15. This CDR3 spans 18 amino acids. Here the CDR3 DNA reads TGTGCCTGGAGTGTAAGGTTTGGAGTAGCGGGGAAACACAATGAGCAGTTCTTC. This translates into CAWSVRFGVAGKHNEQFF.

The rearrangement links TRBV11-2 to TRBJ2-3, with 7 bases aligning to TRBD2. V shed 1 base, J shed 0 bases, and the junction held 10 bases outside the gene matches. The CDR3 runs to 18 residues. Germline assignment: CDR1 SGHAT and CDR2 FQNNGV. CDR3 DNA: TGTGCCAGCAGCTTAGGATCGCGGGTAGCGGGTAGCACAGATACGCAGTATTTT. Translating gives CASSLGSRVAGSTDTQYF.

This rearrangement joins TRBV9 to TRBJ2-1, with TRBD2 identical over 7 bases. The CDR3 spans 13 residues. The junction had 2 bases not matched to a gene; V was cut back by 0 bases and J by 8 bases. Germline lookup yields CDR1 SGDLS and CDR2 YYNGEE. CDR3 amino acids: CASSVGGSDEQFF. CDR3 bases: TGTGCCAGCAGCGTAGGCGGGAGCGATGAGCAGTTCTTC.

The chain recombines TRBV29-1 with TRBJ1-2, with D possibly matching TRBD1 (6 bases). Trimming took 3 bases from V and 3 from J, leaving 17 bases between them. The CDR3 has 15 amino acids. Germline V CDR1 and CDR2: SQVTM, ANQGSEA. Here the CDR3 reads CSVDARGGLDYGYTF. The CDR3 DNA sequence: TGCAGCGTTGACGCCCGGGGGGGGCTGGACTATGGCTACACCTTC.

This chain connects TRBV6-6 to TRBJ1-6, with 7 bases aligning to TRBD1. V was clipped by 6 bases and J by 5 bases; unmatched bases: 7. The CDR3 totals 15 residues. Per the germline V gene, CDR1 is MNHNY and CDR2 is SVGAGI (reference sequence). The CDR3 DNA is TGTGCCAGCAGACCCGACAGGGTCGATAATTCACCCCTCCACTTT. Protein product: CASRPDRVDNSPLHF.

The CDR3 here is CASSYFRVNTGELFF. The CDR3 coding sequence is TGTGCCAGCAGTTACTTCAGGGTGAACACCGGGGAGCTGTTTTTT. This chain links TRBV6-5 with TRBJ2-2; D is perhaps TRBD1 (5 bases). V was cut by 1 base and J by 1 base, with 7 bases left in between. The CDR3 has 15 residues. The germline CDR1 and CDR2 sequences are MNHEY and SVGAGI.

V and J are TRBV2 and TRBJ2-1; 13 nucleotides line up with TRBD2. Germline V CDR1 and CDR2: SNHLY, FYNNEI. With 6 bases clipped from V and 4 bases from J, the junction kept 3 bases outside the gene matches. This CDR3 has 15 amino acids. CDR3 sequence (DNA): TGTGCCAGCAGCAGACTAGCGGGGGGATACAATGAGCAGTTCTTC. Translated: CASSRLAGGYNEQFF. Together with reference TRBV2 and TRBJ2-1, the CDR3 gives the full variable domain: EPEVTQTPSHQVTQMGQEVILRCVPISNHLYFYWYRQILGQKVEFLVSFYNNEISEKSEIFDDQFSVERPDGSNFTLKIRSTKLEDSAMYFCASSRLAGGYNEQFFGPGTRLTVL.

V gene TRBV4-1 combines with J gene TRBJ1-2; unclear D gene. CDR1 MGHRA and CDR2 YSYEKL come from the germline V gene. This CDR3 comprises 14 residues. V was trimmed by 1 base and J by 0 bases, leaving 6 bases between them. The CDR3 loop is CASSQAGANYGYTF. The DNA for the CDR3 is TGCGCCAGCAGCCAAGCGGGAGCTAACTATGGCTACACCTTC.

The sample holds one count of this clone. The J gene is TRBJ2-3, the V gene TRBV10-3, with TRBD1 identical over 9 bases. CDR1 is ENHRY and CDR2 is SYGVKD in the germline V gene. V lost 3 bases and J lost 4; bases outside the gene matches: 5. CDR3 size: 15 residues. CDR3 residues: CAISEWDRVSDTQYF. The CDR3 DNA reads TGTGCCATCAGTGAATGGGACAGGGTTTCAGATACGCAGTATTTT.

This chain connects TRBV4-1 to TRBJ1-1; possible D gene TRBD1, 6 bases. The CDR3 loop spans 15 amino acids. The germline gives CDR1 MGHRA, CDR2 YSYEKL. V lost 1 base and J lost 4, with 13 bases in between. Here the CDR3 DNA reads TGCGCCAGCAGCCAAGCGGGACAAGGGGCCACTGAAGCTTTCTTT. Translation gives CASSQAGQGATEAFF.

This clone occurred once. This rearrangement joins TRBV5-3 to TRBJ2-3; no clear D. TRBV5-3 is labeled an ORF, and its function is uncertain. The V end lost 0 bases, the J end lost 0 bases, and 8 bases lay between the germline ends. This CDR3 contains 15 residues. The CDR3: CARSLELPSTDTQYF. The CDR3 DNA reads as TGTGCCAGAAGCTTGGAACTACCTAGCACAGATACGCAGTATTTT.

The chain carries TRBV10-1 and TRBJ2-2; 11 nucleotides agree with TRBD1. CDR3 length: 16 amino acids. CDR1 is WNHNN, CDR2 SYGVQD, per germline (reference sequence). The V gene end was trimmed by 5 bases and the J gene end by 6 bases; junction bases not matched to a gene: 8. CDR3: CASSYTGTGGSGELFF. Written as DNA, the CDR3 is TGCGCCAGCAGTTACACCGGGACAGGGGGATCCGGGGAGCTGTTTTTT.

This sequence joins TRBV10-3 and TRBJ1-5; no firm D call. V shed 8 bases and J shed 2 bases, with 10 bases lying between them. This CDR3 comprises 13 residues. The germline V gene encodes CDR1 ENHRY and CDR2 SYGVKD. The CDR3 spells CAIHGEGNQPQHF. The CDR3 DNA reads as TGTGCCATCCACGGGGAGGGCAATCAGCCCCAGCATTTT.

V usage is TRBV10-3 and J usage is TRBJ2-3; 13 bases align to TRBD2. The trim removed 7 bases at V and 5 bases at J, leaving 9 bases unmatched. Germline CDR1 ENHRY, CDR2 SYGVKD. The CDR3 runs to 16 residues. CDR3 nucleotides: TGTGCCATCACGGAACTAGCGGGGGGGAAGAGAGATACGCAGTATTTT. Translation gives CAITELAGGKRDTQYF.

V is TRBV18 and J is TRBJ2-1; possible D gene TRBD2, 6 bases. V was pared by 1 base and J by 9 bases, with 19 bases between. CDR1 and CDR2 (germline): KGHSH, LQKENI. The CDR3 runs 16 residues. The CDR3 spells CASSPRDSGPRGEQFF. DNA for the CDR3: TGTGCCAGCTCACCACGGGACTCCGGACCAAGGGGTGAGCAGTTCTTC.

V gene TRBV27 combines with J gene TRBJ1-1; D is unclear. The CDR3 sequence is 13 residues long. V was shortened by 5 bases and J by 1 base, with 8 bases between the two germline ends. Germline V gene lookup returns CDR1 MNHEY and CDR2 SMNVEV (reference sequence). For the CDR3, the DNA is TGTGCCAGCAGTCAGAATAAGAACACTGAAGCTTTCTTT. This codes for CASSQNKNTEAFF.

The chain carries TRBV6-1 and TRBJ2-7, with TRBD2 matching 14 bases. With V trimmed by 3 bases and J by 1 base, 5 bases remained unmatched. The CDR3 is 17 residues long. Looked up from germline, CDR1 is MNHNS and CDR2 is SASEGT. The CDR3 nucleotides read TGTGCCAGCAGTGATATGGGACTAGCGGGGGCGTCCTACGAGCAGTACTTC. Its translation is CASSDMGLAGASYEQYF.

V gene TRBV5-1 combines with J gene TRBJ2-2; TRBD1 might be the D (6 bases). The CDR3 extends over 18 amino acids. The ends were cut back, 4 bases at V and 2 bases at J, with 21 bases in the middle. Germline V gives CDR1 SGHRS, CDR2 YFSETQ. The CDR3 here is CASSDGQSTVGNTGELFF. DNA of the CDR3: TGCGCCAGCAGCGACGGACAGTCTACGGTGGGAAACACCGGGGAGCTGTTTTTT. The full variable domain, its missing parts supplied by reference TRBV5-1 and TRBJ2-2, is KAGVTQTPRYLIKTRGQQVTLSCSPISGHRSVSWYQQTPGQGLQFLFEYFSETQRNKGNFPGRFSGRQFSNSRSEMNVSTLELGDSALYLCASSDGQSTVGNTGELFFGEGSRLTVL.

The genes are TRBV18 and TRBJ2-5; 9 nucleotides match TRBD1. The end of the DNA fits TRBJ2-7 better, so the J call may be wrong. CDR3 length: 15 amino acids. In germline, CDR1 is KGHSH, CDR2 LQKENI. CDR3 nucleotides: TGTGCCAGCTCACCAGCTACAGGGGGCCTTTACGAGCAGTACTTC. The encoded protein is CASSPATGGLYEQYF.

The chain has TRBV7-3 and TRBJ1-6, with 7 bases identical to TRBD1. Per the germline V gene, CDR1 is SGHTA and CDR2 is FQGTGA. The length of the CDR3 is 15 residues. After removal of 2 bases from V and 7 bases from J, the junction contained 5 bases not matched to a gene. The CDR3: CASSLVGTANSPLHF. The CDR3 DNA sequence: TGTGCCAGCAGCTTAGTAGGGACAGCGAATTCACCCCTCCACTTT.